The present T cell receptor beta chain was sequenced within a study of T-cell reconstitution after alpha-beta-depleted transplantation in children. This CDR3 region has 18 residues. V lost 0 bases to trimming and J lost 5 bases; unmatched junction nucleotides: 14. Germline CDR1 SGHTA, CDR2 FQGNSA. This clonotype is medium-sized by share. Its specificity is not known. Preparation of the TCRbeta library was carried out with unique molecular identifiers. TCRdb ran MiXCR on the PCR reads and lists one entry per CDR3 protein. The sample has roughly 100,000 distinct CDR3 sequences; 7.5% to 9.5% are singletons. Study-level results: T-cell numbers and diversity, one year after transplant, stemmed largely from T cells that were newly produced.

The sequence was obtained from a boy between 2 and 10 years old with acute lymphoblastic leukemia, due to receive a stem cell transplant. The source material was PBMCs, sampled before TCRalphabeta/CD19-depleted stem cell transplant. V usage is TRBV7-2 and J usage is TRBJ2-5; TRBD2 aligns across 8 bases. CDR3 loop: CASSLAPGLGFGSETQYF. The CDR3 DNA sequence: TGTGCCAGCAGCTTAGCGCCGGGACTAGGCTTCGGTTCGGAGACCCAGTACTTC.